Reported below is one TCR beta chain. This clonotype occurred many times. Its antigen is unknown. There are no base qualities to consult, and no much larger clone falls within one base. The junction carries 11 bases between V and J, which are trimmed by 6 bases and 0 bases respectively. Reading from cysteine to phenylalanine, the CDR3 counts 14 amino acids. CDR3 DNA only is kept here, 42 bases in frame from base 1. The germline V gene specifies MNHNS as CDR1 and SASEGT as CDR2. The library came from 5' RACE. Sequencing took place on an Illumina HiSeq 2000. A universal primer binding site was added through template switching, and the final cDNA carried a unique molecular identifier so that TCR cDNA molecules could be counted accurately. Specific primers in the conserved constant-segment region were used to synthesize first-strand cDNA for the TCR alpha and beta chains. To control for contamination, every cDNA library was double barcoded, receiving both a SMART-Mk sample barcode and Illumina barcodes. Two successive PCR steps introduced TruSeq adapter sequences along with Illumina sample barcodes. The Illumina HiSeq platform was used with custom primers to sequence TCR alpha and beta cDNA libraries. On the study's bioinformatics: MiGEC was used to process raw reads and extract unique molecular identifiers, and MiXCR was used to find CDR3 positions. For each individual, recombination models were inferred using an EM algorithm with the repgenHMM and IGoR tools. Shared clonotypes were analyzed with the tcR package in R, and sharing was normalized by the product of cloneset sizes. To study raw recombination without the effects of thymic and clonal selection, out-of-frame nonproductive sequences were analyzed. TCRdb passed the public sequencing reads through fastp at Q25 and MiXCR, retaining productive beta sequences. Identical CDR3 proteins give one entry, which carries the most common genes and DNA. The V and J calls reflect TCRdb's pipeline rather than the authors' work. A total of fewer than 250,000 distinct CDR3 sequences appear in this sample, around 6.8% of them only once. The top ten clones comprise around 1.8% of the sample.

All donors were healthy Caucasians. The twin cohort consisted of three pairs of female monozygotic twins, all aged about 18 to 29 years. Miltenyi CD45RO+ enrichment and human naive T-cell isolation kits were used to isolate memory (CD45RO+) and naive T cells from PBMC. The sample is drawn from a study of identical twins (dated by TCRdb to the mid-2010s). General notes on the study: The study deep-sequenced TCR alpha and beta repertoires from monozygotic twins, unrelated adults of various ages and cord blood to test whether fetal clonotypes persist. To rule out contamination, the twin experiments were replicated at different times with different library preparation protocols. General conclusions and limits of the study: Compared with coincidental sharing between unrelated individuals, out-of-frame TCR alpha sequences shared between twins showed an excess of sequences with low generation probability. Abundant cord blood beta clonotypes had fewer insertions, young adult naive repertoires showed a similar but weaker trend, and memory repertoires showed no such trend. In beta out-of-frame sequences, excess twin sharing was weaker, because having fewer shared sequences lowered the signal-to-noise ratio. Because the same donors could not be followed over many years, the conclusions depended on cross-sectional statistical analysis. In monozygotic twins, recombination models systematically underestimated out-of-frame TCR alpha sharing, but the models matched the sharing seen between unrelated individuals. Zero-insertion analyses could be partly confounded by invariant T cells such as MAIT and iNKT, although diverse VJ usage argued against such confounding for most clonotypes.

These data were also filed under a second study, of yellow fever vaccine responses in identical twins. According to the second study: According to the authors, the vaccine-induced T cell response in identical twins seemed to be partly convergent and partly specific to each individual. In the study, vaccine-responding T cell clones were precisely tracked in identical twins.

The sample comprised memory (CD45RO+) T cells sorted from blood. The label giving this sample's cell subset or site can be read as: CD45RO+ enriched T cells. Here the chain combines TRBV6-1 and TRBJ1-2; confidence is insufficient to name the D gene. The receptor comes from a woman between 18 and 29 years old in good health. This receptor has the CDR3 CASSPYRTNYGYTF. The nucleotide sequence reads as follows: TGTGCCAGCAGCCCCTACAGAACTAACTATGGCTACACCTTC.